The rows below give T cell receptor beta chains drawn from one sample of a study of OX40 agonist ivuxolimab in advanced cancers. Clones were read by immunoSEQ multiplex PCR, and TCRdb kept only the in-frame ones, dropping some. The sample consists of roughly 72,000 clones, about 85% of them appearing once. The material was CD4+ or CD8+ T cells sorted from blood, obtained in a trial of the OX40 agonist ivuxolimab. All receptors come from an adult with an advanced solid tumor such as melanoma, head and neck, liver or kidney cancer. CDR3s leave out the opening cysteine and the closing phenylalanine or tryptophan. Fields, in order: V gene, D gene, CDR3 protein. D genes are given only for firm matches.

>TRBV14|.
ASSHRPELNTEAF
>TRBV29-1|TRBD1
SVGRDSLQY
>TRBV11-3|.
ASSLGSSRHSPLH
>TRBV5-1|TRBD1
ASSLGIRDSHNEQF
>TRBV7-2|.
ASRLGLSEQY
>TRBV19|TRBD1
ASSMAVQGFGPDTQY
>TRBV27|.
ASSLAAGRTTYEQY
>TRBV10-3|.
AISGPGNQPQH
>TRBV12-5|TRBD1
ASGLPQGVATNEKLF
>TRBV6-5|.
ASSTTYRDAETQY
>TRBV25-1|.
ASTEGRGTEAF
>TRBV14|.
ASSLRGFGTDTQY
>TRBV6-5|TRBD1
ASSKGQGTYNEQF
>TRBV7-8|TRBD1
ASSSKTGGQINYGYT
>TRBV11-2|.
ASGTGISPLH
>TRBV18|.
ASSPQGGRGNTEAF
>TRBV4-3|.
ASSQVARQTTDTQY
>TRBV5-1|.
ASSLDGNQPQH
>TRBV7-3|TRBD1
ASSLQDRGANSPLH
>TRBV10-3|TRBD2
AISARQLAGKETQY
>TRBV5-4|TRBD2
ASSLELAGYNEQF
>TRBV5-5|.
ASSAKMNTEAF
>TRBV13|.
ASSHGLAKNIQY
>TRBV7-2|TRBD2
ASSLASSSGESYEQY
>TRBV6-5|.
ASSYLNRGLEAF
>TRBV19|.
ASSDPTGPGEQY
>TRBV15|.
ATSRDLIEKLF
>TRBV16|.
ASSADRNTEAF
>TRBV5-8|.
ASSLSALQETQY
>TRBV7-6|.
ASSLNLGRTAYEQY
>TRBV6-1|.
ASSEAGGSYNEQF
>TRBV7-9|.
ASSLDGSPERRNEQF
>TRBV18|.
ASSPTGHSIAKNIQY
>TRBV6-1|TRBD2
ASSGFRAGSYNEQF
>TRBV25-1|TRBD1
ASSPLPAGTANTEAF
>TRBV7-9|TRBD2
ASSSLGGAGTDTQY
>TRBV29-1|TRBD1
SVDRDRGTGHGYT
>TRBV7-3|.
ASSFNRAGAINEQF
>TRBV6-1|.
ASSQGGATYEQY
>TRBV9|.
ASSVAPRRGSGGYT
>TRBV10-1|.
ASSSPGADTQY
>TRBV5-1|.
ASSLEAGRDTQY
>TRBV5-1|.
ASSLSQELNYGYT
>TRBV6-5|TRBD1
ASSFGTGPIEQY
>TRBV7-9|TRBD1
ASSQGQGYTEAF
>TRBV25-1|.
ASSDPHRAGNTIY
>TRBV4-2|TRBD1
ASSASRDRGREQY
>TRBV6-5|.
ASSYSGRINQPQH